The 9 T cell receptor beta chains below all came from one sample that was sequenced in a study of cytomegalovirus exposure and HLA in healthy donors listed by TCRdb under 2017. Library construction relied on the immunoSEQ multiplex PCR assay. The multiplex PCR relied on a mix of 60 forward primers for TCR Vbeta segments and 13 reverse primers for TCR Jbeta segments. Not all clones reach the TCRdb copy of this immuneACCESS table, which keeps in-frame sequences only. Checked studies attribute under half of the gap to unresolved V genes and leave the rest unexplained. Recorded for this sample are about 140,000 clones; 70% to 85% of them occurred a single time. Around 2.5% of the sample is held by the ten biggest clonotypes. The sample consisted of PBMCs. The receptors originated from a male donor in good health and CMV-seronegative.

V usage is TRBV15 and J usage is TRBJ1-4; perhaps TRBD1 as D (6 bases). The V gene's germline CDR1 is LNHNV and CDR2 YYDKDF (reference sequence). Between the trimmed V and J ends, which lost 5 bases and 10 bases, there was a span of 23 bases. The CDR3 runs to 16 residues. This CDR3 reads CATSPREQGREGKLFF. The CDR3 DNA follows: TGTGCCACCAGCCCACGAGAGCAGGGGAGGGAGGGAAAACTGTTTTTT.

The V call is TRBV29-1, the J call TRBJ2-7; 9 nucleotides align to TRBD1. Germline CDR1 reads SQVTM; CDR2 reads ANQGSEA. V lost 3 bases, J lost 5 bases, and 11 bases stayed unmatched. This CDR3 has 15 residues. CDR3: CSVEDTGGFGHEQYF. The CDR3 bases are TGCAGCGTTGAGGATACAGGGGGCTTCGGGCACGAGCAGTACTTC.

This chain joins TRBV2 and TRBJ1-1; no definite D call. The V gene lost 2 bases and the J gene lost 1 base, with 17 bases spanning the gap. This CDR3 is built from 17 residues. The germline CDR1 and CDR2 sequences are SNHLY and FYNNEI. The chain's CDR3 is CASSEPPYRDSNTEAFF. The CDR3 region has the DNA TGTGCCAGCAGTGAACCACCTTACCGGGATTCGAACACTGAAGCTTTCTTT.

The rearrangement joins TRBV6-1 to TRBJ1-2; 9 positions match TRBD1. After removal of 4 bases from V and 7 bases from J, the junction contained 10 bases not matched to a gene. Germline CDR1 is MNHNS and CDR2 is SASEGT. There are 15 residues in the CDR3. The CDR3 DNA follows: TGTGCCAGCAGTGCCAACGTGGGACAGGGCGGTGGCTACACCTTC. Translating gives CASSANVGQGGGYTF.

The J gene is TRBJ2-3, the V gene TRBV7-3; 7 positions agree with TRBD1. V was clipped by 0 bases and J by 4 bases; unmatched bases: 10. Germline loops: CDR1 SGHTA, CDR2 FQGTGA. The CDR3 is made up of 17 amino acids. The CDR3 reads CASSLTGQYRGADTQYF. For the CDR3, the DNA is TGTGCCAGCAGCTTAACGGGCCAATACAGGGGAGCAGATACGCAGTATTTT.

The V call is TRBV4-3, the J call TRBJ2-7, with 7 bases aligning to TRBD2. J gave up 6 bases and V 0 bases, and 8 bases lay outside the gene matches. Germline CDR1 and CDR2: LGHNA and YSLEER. The CDR3 is 15 residues long. In DNA, the CDR3 is TGCGCCAGCAGCCAAGAAAGGACTAGGTCTAGCGAGCAGTACTTC. Encoded protein: CASSQERTRSSEQYF.

The chain couples TRBV11-3 to TRBJ2-3; 12 bases map to TRBD2. The CDR3 length is 17 residues. V was pared by 5 bases and J by 4 bases, with 10 bases of the junction left unmatched. Germline CDR1 SGHNT, CDR2 YENEEA. The CDR3 sequence is CASSTRLAGAGSDTQYF. In DNA form, the CDR3 reads TGTGCCAGCAGCACCCGACTAGCGGGAGCGGGGTCAGATACGCAGTATTTT.

There are a few counts of this clone. The gene calls are TRBV28 and TRBJ1-1; tentative D call: TRBD1 (6 bases). Germline V gives CDR1 MDHEN, CDR2 SYDVKM. Trimming removed 2 bases from V and 1 base from J, with 11 bases in between. The CDR3 has 15 amino acids. DNA for the CDR3: TGTGCCAGCAGTTTAAGCTGGGGGCGGAACACTGAAGCTTTCTTT. This encodes CASSLSWGRNTEAFF.

The chain combines TRBV28 with TRBJ1-5, with D possibly TRBD1 on 5 matching bases. V lost 5 bases and J lost 4, with 15 bases in between. There are 15 residues in the CDR3. Germline CDR1 is MDHEN and CDR2 is SYDVKM. DNA for the CDR3: TGTGCCAGCAGTCCCACCCAGGGTTGGAATCAGCCCCAGCATTTT. It yields the protein CASSPTQGWNQPQHF.